A selection of T cell receptor beta chains follows, all from one sample in a study of naive CD8 T cells in extremely preterm neonates. Sequencing was performed with immunoSEQ multiplex PCR; in TCRdb, only in-frame clones are kept and a portion is missing. The data show about 7,000 clones, roughly 98% seen once. The specimen was naive CD8+ T cells from blood. These receptors were taken from a human donor in good health. Both conserved end residues are part of each CDR3. A D gene is named only where the DNA matches it firmly. Rows may omit the clone size; those that give it use once, few, many or a size class.

V: TRBV9; J: TRBJ1-1; D: -; size: -; DNA: TGTGCCAGCACGGGGGGGGGAGGGGACACTGAAGCTTTCTTT; CDR3: CASTGGGGDTEAFF
V: TRBV5-6; J: TRBJ1-2; D: -; size: -; DNA: TGTGCCAGCAGAGAGCACAGGGAGGGCTACACCTTC; CDR3: CASREHREGYTF
V: TRBV29-1; J: TRBJ1-2; D: TRBD1; size: -; DNA: TGCAGCGTTGACCCAGGGGGTAGCTATGGCTACACCTTC; CDR3: CSVDPGGSYGYTF
V: TRBV7-2; J: TRBJ1-1; D: -; size: -; DNA: TGTGCCAGCAGCTTAGATCCTGTTAGCTACACTGAAGCTTTCTTT; CDR3: CASSLDPVSYTEAFF
V: TRBV7-6; J: TRBJ1-5; D: TRBD1; size: -; DNA: TGTGCCAGCAGCCCATCGACCCCGACAGGGAATCAGCCCCAGCATTTT; CDR3: CASSPSTPTGNQPQHF
V: TRBV21-1; J: TRBJ2-5; D: -; size: -; DNA: TGTGCCAGCAGCGAAACCGGGACAGGGGGGGAGACCCAGTACTTC; CDR3: CASSETGTGGETQYF
V: TRBV9; J: TRBJ2-1; D: -; size: -; DNA: TGTGCCAGCAGCGTGGGGTCTGGGGACAATGGGCAGTTCTTC; CDR3: CASSVGSGDNGQFF
V: TRBV11-2; J: TRBJ2-7; D: -; size: -; DNA: TGTGCCAGCAGCTTAGGATCCCAGGGGGGATCCTACGAGCAGTACTTC; CDR3: CASSLGSQGGSYEQYF
V: TRBV4-3; J: TRBJ2-2; D: TRBD2; size: -; DNA: TGCGCCAGCAGCCAAGCACTAGCGGGGGTAAACACCGGGGAGCTGTTTTTT; CDR3: CASSQALAGVNTGELFF
V: TRBV13; J: TRBJ1-5; D: TRBD1; size: once; DNA: TGTGCCAGCAGCTTAGGACAGGGGATAAGCAATCAGCCCCAGCATTTT; CDR3: CASSLGQGISNQPQHF
V: TRBV4-1; J: TRBJ1-4; D: TRBD1; size: -; DNA: TGCGCCAGCAGCCAAGAGGACAGGATGGCTAAACTGTTTTTT; CDR3: CASSQEDRMAKLFF
V: TRBV9; J: TRBJ2-3; D: TRBD2; size: -; DNA: TGTGCCAGCAGCGTAACCGGGGGGGCTGGGGATACGCAGTATTTT; CDR3: CASSVTGGAGDTQYF
V: TRBV5-1; J: TRBJ2-1; D: TRBD1; size: once; DNA: TGCGCCAGCAGCCCTATGGACAGGTTGAGCTCCTACAATGAGCAGTTCTTC; CDR3: CASSPMDRLSSYNEQFF
V: TRBV5-6; J: TRBJ2-3; D: TRBD2; size: -; DNA: TGTGCCAGCAGCTCCTTGACTAGCGGGGGGGGCATCACAGATACGCAGTATTTT; CDR3: CASSSLTSGGGITDTQYF
V: TRBV5-1; J: TRBJ1-1; D: -; size: -; DNA: TGCGCCAGCAGCGCTCGAGGGGGTACTGAAGCTTTCTTT; CDR3: CASSARGGTEAFF
V: TRBV29-1; J: TRBJ2-5; D: TRBD2; size: few; DNA: TGCAGCGTTGATAAGAGACTAGCAGAGACCCAGTACTTC; CDR3: CSVDKRLAETQYF
V: TRBV7-9; J: TRBJ2-1; D: TRBD1; size: -; DNA: TGTGCCAGCAGCGACCGGGACAGGATAACGGGGGAGCAGTTCTTC; CDR3: CASSDRDRITGEQFF
V: TRBV7-9; J: TRBJ2-3; D: -; size: -; DNA: TGTGCCAGCAGCCCGTACGAGGATACGCAGTATTTT; CDR3: CASSPYEDTQYF
V: TRBV19; J: TRBJ1-6; D: -; size: -; DNA: TGTGCCAGTAGAAGGACAGCCTATAATTCACCCCTCCACTTT; CDR3: CASRRTAYNSPLHF
V: TRBV12-5; J: TRBJ2-1; D: -; size: -; DNA: TGTGCTAGTGGTTTGGGCGGCAGGGGTCTCATCTTC; CDR3: CASGLGGRGLIF
V: TRBV2; J: TRBJ1-4; D: -; size: -; DNA: TGTGCCAGCTGGGGGGGGTGGACAACTAATGAAAAACTGTTTTTT; CDR3: CASWGGWTTNEKLFF
V: TRBV9; J: TRBJ2-7; D: -; size: -; DNA: TGTGCCAGCAGCGACGAGGGAGGCTCCTACGAGCAGTACTTC; CDR3: CASSDEGGSYEQYF
V: TRBV6-1; J: TRBJ2-1; D: TRBD2; size: -; DNA: TGTGCCAGCAGTGAAAGACTTTGGGGGGGGGTCAATGAGCAGTTCTTC; CDR3: CASSERLWGGVNEQFF
V: TRBV6-6; J: TRBJ1-2; D: TRBD1; size: -; DNA: TGTGCCAGCAGCCCGACAGGGGTAGTCTATGGCTACACCTTC; CDR3: CASSPTGVVYGYTF
V: TRBV11-2; J: TRBJ2-1; D: -; size: -; DNA: TGTGCCAGCAGCTTAGGGCCCGAGCAGTTCTTC; CDR3: CASSLGPEQFF
V: TRBV5-4; J: TRBJ1-1; D: TRBD1; size: -; DNA: TGTGCCAGCGGAACCTGGAGGGGGCCCCTAGAAAACACTGAAGCTTTCTTT; CDR3: CASGTWRGPLENTEAFF
V: TRBV13; J: TRBJ1-2; D: TRBD1; size: -; DNA: TGTGCCAGCATTAACAGGGGCTCCTATGGCTACACCTTC; CDR3: CASINRGSYGYTF
V: TRBV4-1; J: TRBJ2-7; D: TRBD1; size: -; DNA: TGCGCCAGCAGCCAAAAACAGGGGCCCTACGAGCAGTACTTC; CDR3: CASSQKQGPYEQYF
V: TRBV25-1; J: TRBJ1-2; D: -; size: once; DNA: TGTGCCAGCAGTCCAGGGAACTATGGCTACACCTTC; CDR3: CASSPGNYGYTF
V: TRBV11-2; J: TRBJ1-1; D: TRBD1; size: -; DNA: TGTGCCAGCAGCTTAGATAGGTATCTCTGGCAGGGGGCGAACACTGAAGCTTTCTTT; CDR3: CASSLDRYLWQGANTEAFF
V: TRBV13; J: TRBJ2-3; D: -; size: -; DNA: TGTGCCAGCAGCTTAGGAGCGAGAGATACGCAGTATTTT; CDR3: CASSLGARDTQYF
V: TRBV27; J: TRBJ2-1; D: TRBD2; size: -; DNA: TGTGCCAGCAGTCTTGGGACTAGCGGGGGGTATAATGAGCAGTTCTTC; CDR3: CASSLGTSGGYNEQFF
V: TRBV21-1; J: TRBJ1-4; D: -; size: -; DNA: TGTGCCAGCAGCAAAGTATGTTGGCAGGGTTCAACTAATGAAAAACTGTTTTTT; CDR3: CASSKVCWQGSTNEKLFF
V: TRBV13; J: TRBJ2-1; D: TRBD1; size: once; DNA: TGTGCCAGCAGCAGGGGACAGGGCTTGTTAAATGAGCAGTTCTTC; CDR3: CASSRGQGLLNEQFF
V: TRBV7-9; J: TRBJ2-3; D: TRBD1; size: -; DNA: TGTGCCAGCAGCTTACCGGACAGGGGGGACCGCACAGATACGCAGTATTTT; CDR3: CASSLPDRGDRTDTQYF
V: TRBV7-8; J: TRBJ2-1; D: -; size: -; DNA: TGTGCCAGCAGCTTAGGGGGCGATTACAATGAGCAGTTCTTC; CDR3: CASSLGGDYNEQFF
V: TRBV27; J: TRBJ1-5; D: -; size: once; DNA: TGTGCCAGCAGTTTTACAGGGTATGGACAGCCCCAGCATTTT; CDR3: CASSFTGYGQPQHF
V: TRBV7-3; J: TRBJ1-1; D: -; size: -; DNA: TGTGCCAGCCGACTTGACGTCAACACTGAAGCTTTCTTT; CDR3: CASRLDVNTEAFF
V: TRBV6-5; J: TRBJ1-3; D: -; size: -; DNA: TGTGCCAGCAGTCCCGGTCCAAGCTCTGGAAACACCATATATTTT; CDR3: CASSPGPSSGNTIYF
V: TRBV28; J: TRBJ1-5; D: TRBD1; size: -; DNA: TGTGCCAGCAGTTTAGACGGGACAGGGGGCTACGGCAATCAGCCCCAGCATTTT; CDR3: CASSLDGTGGYGNQPQHF
V: TRBV30; J: TRBJ2-2; D: -; size: -; DNA: TGTGCCTGGACGGAGGGGACGAACACCGGGGAGCTGTTTTTT; CDR3: CAWTEGTNTGELFF
V: TRBV7-9; J: TRBJ1-2; D: TRBD1; size: -; DNA: TGTGCCAGCAGCCGAGGGACAGAGACCTGGGGCTACACCTTC; CDR3: CASSRGTETWGYTF
V: TRBV6-6; J: TRBJ2-2; D: TRBD2; size: once; DNA: TGTGCCAGCAGTCCCGAACCTAGCGGGGTGCCCGGGGAGCTGTTTTTT; CDR3: CASSPEPSGVPGELFF
V: TRBV9; J: TRBJ1-2; D: -; size: -; DNA: TGTGCCAGCAGCGTAGCTAGGGGCTATGGCTACACCTTC; CDR3: CASSVARGYGYTF
V: TRBV6-1; J: TRBJ1-3; D: TRBD1; size: once; DNA: TGTGCCAGCAGTGGACAGGGCTCTGGAAACACCATATATTTT; CDR3: CASSGQGSGNTIYF
V: TRBV27; J: TRBJ2-7; D: -; size: -; DNA: TGTGCCTCAGGGCGTAACTACGAGCAGTACTTC; CDR3: CASGRNYEQYF
V: TRBV5-4; J: TRBJ2-1; D: -; size: -; DNA: TGTGCCAGCAGTCAGAACTACAATGAGCAGTTCTTC; CDR3: CASSQNYNEQFF